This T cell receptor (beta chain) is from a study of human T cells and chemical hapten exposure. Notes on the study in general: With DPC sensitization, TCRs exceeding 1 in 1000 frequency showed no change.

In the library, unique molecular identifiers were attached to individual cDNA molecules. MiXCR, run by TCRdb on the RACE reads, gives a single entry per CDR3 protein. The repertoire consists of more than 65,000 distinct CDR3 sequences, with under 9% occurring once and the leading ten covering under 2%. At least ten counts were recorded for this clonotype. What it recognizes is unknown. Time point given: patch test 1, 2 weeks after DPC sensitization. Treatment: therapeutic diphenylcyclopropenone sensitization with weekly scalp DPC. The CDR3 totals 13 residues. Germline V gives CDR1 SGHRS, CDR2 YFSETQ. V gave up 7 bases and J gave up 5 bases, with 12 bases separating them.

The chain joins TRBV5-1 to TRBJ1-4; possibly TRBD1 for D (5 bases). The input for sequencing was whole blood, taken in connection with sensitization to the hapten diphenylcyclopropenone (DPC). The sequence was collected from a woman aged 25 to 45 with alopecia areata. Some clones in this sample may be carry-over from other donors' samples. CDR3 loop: CASAGGDNEKLFF. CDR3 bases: TGCGCCAGCGCCGGCGGGGACAATGAAAAACTGTTTTTT.